The 18 T cell receptor beta chains in this list originate from one sample, sequenced in a study of regulatory T cells in long-lasting Graves disease. Arm-PCR with iRepertoire HTBI primers amplified the CDR3 regions for these TCR beta libraries. TCRdb re-called the multiplex PCR reads through MiXCR, storing one row per CDR3 protein. This table holds around 430,000 distinct CDR3 sequences, 20% to 25% found once. Specified time point: persistent/refractory GD, antithyroid drugs over 5 years with positive TRAb. Making the TCR library involved RNA that had been extracted from PBMCs. Sequences were derived from peripheral blood mononuclear cells (PBMCs), sampled when the disease was refractory, from a patient treated with antithyroid drugs. Receptors were obtained from a female donor with Graves disease.

This chain links TRBV19 with TRBJ1-1, with a tentative D call TRBD1 (5 bases). The germline V gene has CDR1 LNHDA and CDR2 SQIVND (reference sequence). The V end lost 4 bases, the J end lost 4 bases, and 13 bases lay between the germline ends. The CDR3 consists of 14 residues. The CDR3: CASSSPGRGTEAFF. The CDR3 nucleotides are TGTGCCAGTAGTAGCCCGGGGAGGGGCACTGAAGCTTTCTTT.

This clonotype has more than one count but fewer than ten. A far larger clone differs by one base, so this is likely a read error. The J gene is TRBJ2-7, the V gene TRBV7-3; 7 nucleotides agree with TRBD1. The germline CDR1 and CDR2 sequences are SGHTA and FQGTGA. The CDR3 is 13 amino acids. After removal of 3 bases from V and 3 bases from J, the junction contained 2 bases not matched to a gene. The CDR3 nucleotides are TGTGCCAGCAGCTTCCGACAGGGCTACGAGCAGTACTTC. Amino acid sequence: CASSFRQGYEQYF.

This clonotype was seen ten or more times. This chain joins TRBV28 and TRBJ2-7, with D possibly being TRBD2 (6 bases). CDR3 length: 15 residues. With 7 bases removed from V and 5 bases from J, the gap between germline ends came to 21 bases. Germline V gene lookup returns CDR1 MDHEN and CDR2 SYDVKM. The chain's CDR3 is CASTVWRGVFNEQYF. The CDR3 DNA reads TGTGCCAGCACGGTATGGAGGGGAGTATTCAACGAGCAGTACTTC. Together with reference TRBV28 and TRBJ2-7, the CDR3 gives the full variable domain: DVKVTQSSRYLVKRTGEKVFLECVQDMDHENMFWYRQDPGLGLRLIYFSYDVKMKEKGDIPEGYSVSREKKERFSLILESASTNQTSMYLCASTVWRGVFNEQYFGPGTRLTVT.

This clonotype was detected many times. The chain carries TRBV6-5 and TRBJ2-5; TRBD1 aligns across 7 bases. The CDR3 length is 15 residues. Germline trimming cut 2 bases from V and 7 bases from J; bases unmatched to any gene: 10. CDR1 and CDR2 from the germline V gene are MNHEY and SVGAGI. CDR3 in DNA: TGTGCCAGCAGTTACGATCCCGGACAGGTTGGGACCCAGTACTTC. Its translation: CASSYDPGQVGTQYF.

The table lists this clonotype with many counts. The chain recombines TRBV7-8 with TRBJ1-5; D uncertain. Trimming took off 1 base at V and 3 bases at J, with 10 bases between the two ends. The CDR3 runs to 15 residues. Germline values: CDR1 SGHVS, CDR2 FQNEAQ. This chain's CDR3 is CASSLGRYANQPQHF. The DNA of the CDR3 is TGTGCCAGCAGCTTAGGGAGGTATGCCAATCAGCCCCAGCATTTT.

This clonotype was counted only a few times. V and J are TRBV3-1 and TRBJ1-1; unclear D gene. Germline loops: CDR1 LGHDT, CDR2 YNNKEL (reference sequence). There are 14 residues in the CDR3. Trimming removed 3 bases at V and 1 base at J, with 9 bases between. CDR3 DNA sequence: TGTGCCAGCAGCCATATGGCCCAGAACACTGAAGCTTTCTTT. This encodes CASSHMAQNTEAFF.

Only one count was recorded for this clonotype. J is TRBJ1-3 and V is TRBV12-3 or TRBV12-4, with 7 nucleotides matching TRBD1. This CDR3 spans 16 amino acids. The V segment lost 6 bases and the J segment 0 bases; nucleotides outside the gene matches: 8. The CDR3 bases are TGTGCCAGCAGGGCGGACAGGCCCTACTCTGGAAACACCATATATTTT. This codes for CASRADRPYSGNTIYF.

This chain joins TRBV29-1 and TRBJ1-1; 9 nucleotides align to TRBD1. CDR1 and CDR2 from the germline V gene are SQVTM and ANQGSEA. V gave up 4 bases and J gave up 5 bases; unmatched junction bases: 5. This CDR3 has 13 residues. The CDR3 sequence is CSVGEGQGTEAFF. Written as DNA, the CDR3 is TGCAGCGTTGGAGAGGGACAGGGAACTGAAGCTTTCTTT.

This clonotype was counted at least ten times. The rearrangement joins TRBV29-1 to TRBJ1-4, with a weak D call TRBD1 (5 bases). Deletions cut 7 bases from V and 0 bases from J, with 15 bases between. The CDR3 has 15 residues. Germline CDR1 is SQVTM and CDR2 is ANQGSEA. CDR3 nucleotides: TGCAGCGCTGGGGGGACGCCGACAACTAATGAAAAACTGTTTTTT. The encoded protein is CSAGGTPTTNEKLFF.

This clonotype turned up a few times. The V and J genes are TRBV20-1 and TRBJ2-7; D gene uncertain. CDR1 and CDR2 (germline): DFQATT, SNEGSKA (reference sequence). The length of the CDR3 is 11 residues. Trimming cost V 2 bases and J 3 bases, with 5 bases left between them. The CDR3 nucleotides are TGCAGTGCTAGAACCTACTACGAGCAGTACTTC. It specifies CSARTYYEQYF.

This clonotype was detected many times. The V gene is TRBV12-5, the J gene TRBJ2-4; D unclear. The CDR3 totals 14 residues. Germline V gives CDR1 LGHNT, CDR2 FRNRAP. The germline V and J ends were trimmed by 3 bases and 5 bases, with 11 bases remaining between them. CDR3 bases: TGTGCTAGTGGTTTCCCCCTATACGAAAACATTCAGTACTTC. It specifies CASGFPLYENIQYF.

V is TRBV20-1 and J is TRBJ2-5; no reliable D call. The CDR3 totals 14 residues. V lost 1 base and J lost 2, with 11 bases in between. Germline V gene data show CDR1 as DFQATT and CDR2 as SNEGSKA (reference sequence). CDR3 loop: CSARVAHKQETQYF. CDR3 DNA: TGCAGTGCTAGAGTGGCGCACAAGCAAGAGACCCAGTACTTC.

As for this clonotype: A read error is possible here, since a much larger clone lies one base away. The chain has TRBV5-4 and TRBJ2-7; TRBD2 agrees at 7 bases. The CDR3 covers 12 residues. V gave up 4 bases and J gave up 5 bases; unmatched junction bases: 3. From germline, CDR1 is SGHNT and CDR2 YYREEE (reference sequence). Written as DNA, the CDR3 is TGTGCCAGCAGCGGGGGGGGGAACGAGCAGTACTTC. Amino acids: CASSGGGNEQYF.

The chain links TRBV30 to TRBJ1-2; D may be TRBD1 (5 bases). This CDR3 has 12 residues. The germline CDR1 and CDR2 sequences are GTSNPN and SVGIG (reference sequence). The V gene lost 5 bases and the J gene lost 3 bases, with 10 bases spanning the gap. The CDR3 here is CAWSRGDYGYTF. The CDR3 coding sequence is TGTGCCTGGTCGAGGGGCGACTATGGCTACACCTTC.

This clonotype occurred many times. The J gene is TRBJ1-4, the V gene TRBV7-2; D perhaps matches TRBD1 (6 bases). V lost 1 base and J 2 bases, leaving 11 bases between the germline ends. Germline loops: CDR1 SGHTA, CDR2 FQGNSA. The CDR3 sequence is 16 residues long. In DNA form, the CDR3 reads TGTGCCAGCAGCTTAGTAGGGGGGCTGACTAATGAAAAACTGTTTTTT. This encodes CASSLVGGLTNEKLFF.

This clonotype has a count of ten or more. This chain joins TRBV11-2 and TRBJ1-2; D unresolved. This CDR3 is built from 14 residues. Trimming shortened V by 0 bases and J by 13 bases, and 18 bases separated the two germline ends. Germline assignment: CDR1 SGHAT and CDR2 FQNNGV. CDR3 in amino acids: CASSLDRLASAATF. The CDR3 nucleotides are TGTGCCAGCAGCTTAGATAGGTTGGCGTCCGCCGCCACCTTC.

The gene calls are TRBV28 and TRBJ1-5, with 10 bases that match TRBD1. V lost 5 bases, J lost 6 bases, and 7 bases stayed unmatched. This CDR3 has 15 residues. Germline loops: CDR1 MDHEN, CDR2 SYDVKM. DNA of the CDR3: TGTGCCAGCAGTATGAGACAGGGGGCTGGTCAGCCCCAGCATTTT. Protein: CASSMRQGAGQPQHF. Looking up the rest from reference TRBV28 and TRBJ1-5 gives the full variable domain: DVKVTQSSRYLVKRTGEKVFLECVQDMDHENMFWYRQDPGLGLRLIYFSYDVKMKEKGDIPEGYSVSREKKERFSLILESASTNQTSMYLCASSMRQGAGQPQHFGDGTRLSIL.

At least ten counts were recorded for this clonotype. One end of the junction does not line up with germline, which may come from a read error. The chain joins TRBV3-1 to TRBJ1-5, with D uncertain. Germline assignment: CDR1 LGHDT and CDR2 YNNKEL (reference sequence). The CDR3 is 14 amino acids. The CDR3 region is CASSLGFGNQPQHF. The CDR3 DNA reads as TGCGCCAGCAGCTTGGGGTTTGGCAATCAGCCCCAGCATTTT.